This TCR beta chain was retrieved from a study of T cell responses to AZD1222 COVID-19 vaccine. Study outcomes and limitations: Spike-specific TCR breadth and depth both grew after two AZD1222 doses.

The germline V and J ends were trimmed by 7 bases and 0 bases, with 21 bases remaining between them. CDR3 size: 17 residues. Germline CDR1 MNHGY, CDR2 SAAAGT. Some clones are missing from TCRdb's copy, which holds only in-frame ones; the method was immunoSEQ multiplex PCR. The sample has under 150,000 clones, under 95% seen once. As to this clone: Its specificity is unknown.

The sequenced sample was peripheral blood, obtained on day 0 of AZD1222 vaccination. This chain joins TRBV6-8 and TRBJ1-1, with D tentatively TRBD1 (6 bases). This clonotype was obtained from an adult in good health. CDR3 protein: CASILPSGTRMNTEAFF. The CDR3 coding sequence is TGTGCCAGCATACTCCCAAGTGGGACAAGGATGAACACTGAAGCTTTCTTT.